Following are 27 T cell receptor beta chains from one sample sequenced in a study of blood T cell repertoires in COVID-19. Assay used: immunoSEQ multiplex PCR; TCRdb lists only in-frame clones, some missing. The profile shows a few hundred thousand clones, 91% of them singletons. Sequenced input: PBMCs or T cells enriched from blood (not recorded which). The source of these receptors is a woman in her 40s who had been exposed to COVID-19.

The genes are TRBV29-1 and TRBJ1-1; D ambiguous. The germline V gene encodes CDR1 SQVTM and CDR2 ANQGSEA. The CDR3 is made up of 11 amino acids. V shed 6 bases and J shed 1 base, with 6 bases lying between them. The CDR3 bases are TGCAGCGTCTTCCGGAACACTGAAGCTTTCTTT. This codes for CSVFRNTEAFF.

This rearrangement joins TRBV18 to TRBJ2-5; 8 bases agree with TRBD2. The CDR3 extends over 19 amino acids. Unmatched junction bases numbered 13, after V lost 0 bases and J lost 1 base. Germline loops: CDR1 KGHSH, CDR2 LQKENI. The CDR3 DNA is TGTGCCAGCTCACCACCGTCGCGGGGGGCGATAGGGGCCCAAGAGACCCAGTACTTC. This sequence encodes CASSPPSRGAIGAQETQYF.

The V and J genes are TRBV6-1 and TRBJ1-2; 11 bases align to TRBD1. The CDR3 covers 19 residues. Germline CDR1 MNHNS, CDR2 SASEGT. V was pared by 1 base and J by 6 bases, with 16 bases of the junction left unmatched. The CDR3 region has the DNA TGTGCCAGCAGTGAAGGGATTGGGACAGGGGGAACTTTTCTCCATGGCTACACCTTC. Its protein is CASSEGIGTGGTFLHGYTF.

This chain links TRBV5-6 with TRBJ1-6, with a tentative D call TRBD1 (5 bases). Germline CDR1 is SGHDT and CDR2 is YYEEEE. This CDR3 is 18 amino acids long. The V gene lost 3 bases and the J gene lost 7 bases, with 23 bases spanning the gap. CDR3 bases: TGTGCCAGCAGCTGGGGTGCAGTCGGGGGGTCTTTGAATTCACCCCTCCACTTT. This encodes CASSWGAVGGSLNSPLHF.

The genes are TRBV6-1 and TRBJ1-5; perhaps TRBD1 as D (5 bases). This CDR3 has 14 amino acids. Trimming stripped 1 base from V and 6 bases from J, with 10 bases between. From germline, CDR1 is MNHNS and CDR2 SASEGT. This CDR3 is CASSEVGAGQPQHF. In DNA form, the CDR3 reads TGTGCCAGCAGTGAAGTAGGGGCCGGTCAGCCCCAGCATTTT.

This clone was picked up one time. The chain is built from TRBV12-5 and TRBJ1-4; D is uncertain. Germline CDR1 LGHNT, CDR2 FRNRAP. Trimming removed 0 bases from V and 4 bases from J, with 12 bases in between. The CDR3 runs to 16 residues. CDR3 DNA sequence: TGTGCTAGTGGTTTGGTACTGACATCTAATAATGAAAAACTGTTTTTT. Protein product: CASGLVLTSNNEKLFF.

The rearrangement joins TRBV27 to TRBJ1-1; TRBD1 matches 8 bases. The CDR3 loop spans 15 amino acids. J gave up 4 bases and V 3 bases, and 7 bases lay outside the gene matches. Germline V gives CDR1 MNHEY, CDR2 SMNVEV (reference sequence). The CDR3: CASSFTGGFGTEAFF. The CDR3 DNA sequence: TGTGCCAGCAGTTTTACAGGGGGTTTCGGCACTGAAGCTTTCTTT.

This clone was seen once. The chain has TRBV18 and TRBJ2-7; possibly TRBD1 for D (5 bases). The CDR3 has 14 residues. Germline V gene sequence: CDR1 KGHSH, CDR2 LQKENI. V lost 1 base and J 4 bases, leaving 11 bases between the germline ends. CDR3 in DNA: TGTGCCAGCTCACCACGACAGAAACCTTACGAGCAGTACTTC. This sequence encodes CASSPRQKPYEQYF.

This chain connects TRBV5-5 to TRBJ1-1; a possible D gene is TRBD1 (6 bases). V was trimmed by 3 bases and J by 3 bases, leaving 18 bases between them. The CDR3 sequence is 16 residues long. Per the germline V gene, CDR1 is SGHKS and CDR2 is YYEKEE (reference sequence). In nucleotides, the CDR3 is TGTGCCAGCAGCTCTCACACCAACAACAGGGACACTGAAGCTTTCTTT. Translation gives CASSSHTNNRDTEAFF.

V is TRBV9 and J is TRBJ2-1; TRBD2 might be the D (5 bases). The V gene's germline CDR1 is SGDLS and CDR2 YYNGEE. Trimming removed 4 bases at V and 7 bases at J, with 18 bases between. The CDR3 is 15 residues long. The CDR3, as DNA: TGTGCCAGCAGCCCAATCCCGTGGTCGGGGAATGAGCAGTTCTTC. The encoded protein is CASSPIPWSGNEQFF.

The genes are TRBV5-1 and TRBJ1-4, with a weak D call TRBD1 (6 bases). V lost 5 bases and J lost 10, with 15 bases in between. The CDR3 has 13 amino acids. Per the germline V gene, CDR1 is SGHRS and CDR2 is YFSETQ. CDR3 DNA: TGCGCCAGCAGTCAACAGGGTGAGGGAAAACTGTTTTTT. Translated: CASSQQGEGKLFF.

This chain uses TRBV19 with TRBJ2-7; 10 nucleotides align to TRBD1. This CDR3 comprises 14 residues. Losses at the gene ends were 8 bases for V and 2 bases for J; bases not matched to a gene: 6. Germline CDR1 reads LNHDA; CDR2 reads SQIVND (reference sequence). Written as DNA, the CDR3 is TGTGCCAGTGGTACCGGGACAGGGGCCTACGAGCAGTACTTC. Its translation is CASGTGTGAYEQYF.

The chain employs TRBV6-6 and TRBJ2-7; D perhaps matches TRBD1 (6 bases). With 6 bases removed from V and 2 bases from J, the gap between germline ends came to 11 bases. The CDR3 totals 13 residues. The germline V gene has CDR1 MNHNY and CDR2 SVGAGI (reference sequence). The chain's CDR3 is CASSRQAAYEQYF. DNA for the CDR3: TGTGCCAGCAGCAGACAGGCGGCCTACGAGCAGTACTTC.

About this clone: Other DNA sequences in the sample encode the same CDR3. The rearrangement uses TRBV7-2 and TRBJ1-5, with D perhaps matching TRBD1 (5 bases). Trimming removed 4 bases at V and 1 base at J, with 8 bases between. Per germline, CDR1 SGHTA and CDR2 FQGNSA. This CDR3 is built from 14 residues. The CDR3 region has the DNA TGTGCCAGCAGCTCACAGGCCAGCAATCAGCCCCAGCATTTT. It specifies CASSSQASNQPQHF.

V gene TRBV19 combines with J gene TRBJ2-1; TRBD1 agrees at 8 bases. This CDR3 is 16 amino acids long. Trimming at V came to 5 bases and at J to 0 bases, leaving 6 bases not matched to a gene. Per the germline V gene, CDR1 is LNHDA and CDR2 is SQIVND (reference sequence). The CDR3 DNA is TGTGCCAGTAGTCCTAGACAGGGGAGCTCCTACAATGAGCAGTTCTTC. It codes for CASSPRQGSSYNEQFF.

The J gene is TRBJ1-5, the V gene TRBV6-5, with D perhaps matching TRBD1 (6 bases). Per the germline V gene, CDR1 is MNHEY and CDR2 is SVGAGI. The CDR3 extends over 15 amino acids. Trimming shortened V by 5 bases and J by 2 bases, and 13 bases separated the two germline ends. The CDR3: CASSTQGQGNQPQHF. The DNA for the CDR3 is TGTGCCAGCAGTACCCAGGGGCAGGGCAATCAGCCCCAGCATTTT.

The chain has TRBV2 and TRBJ2-2, with a weak D call TRBD1 (6 bases). The CDR3 extends over 15 amino acids. V was pared by 3 bases and J by 0 bases, with 8 bases between. From germline, CDR1 is SNHLY and CDR2 FYNNEI. CDR3 in DNA: TGTGCCAGCAGTGACAGGACAGCGAACACCGGGGAGCTGTTTTTT. It translates to CASSDRTANTGELFF.

J is TRBJ2-1 and V is TRBV9, with 11 bases fitting TRBD2. CDR1 is SGDLS, CDR2 YYNGEE, per germline. CDR3 length equals 16 residues. V lost 6 bases and J lost 7; bases outside the gene matches: 12. The CDR3 DNA is TGTGCCAGCACCATTGGGTATAGCGGGAGGGTGAATGAGCAGTTCTTC. It specifies CASTIGYSGRVNEQFF.

In regard to this clone: Other nucleotide sequences from this sample produce the same CDR3. The chain links TRBV9 to TRBJ1-4, with D maybe TRBD1 (5 bases). Germline assignment: CDR1 SGDLS and CDR2 YYNGEE. V gave up 0 bases and J gave up 8 bases, with 11 bases separating them. This CDR3 is 14 amino acids long. The CDR3 loop is CASSVGQNPEKLFF. The DNA of the CDR3 is TGTGCCAGCAGCGTAGGACAGAATCCAGAAAAACTGTTTTTT.

The chain employs TRBV6-1 and TRBJ1-1, with D perhaps TRBD1 (6 bases). The CDR3 extends over 14 amino acids. In germline, CDR1 is MNHNS, CDR2 SASEGT. Trimming stripped 1 base from V and 0 bases from J, with 6 bases between. CDR3 residues: CASSEDRVNTEAFF. The DNA of the CDR3 is TGTGCCAGCAGTGAAGACAGGGTGAACACTGAAGCTTTCTTT.

This chain connects TRBV19 to TRBJ1-2; D gene uncertain. Deletions cut 1 base from V and 6 bases from J, with 9 bases between. This CDR3 is 13 amino acids long. Germline V gives CDR1 LNHDA, CDR2 SQIVND (reference sequence). CDR3 in DNA: TGTGCCAGTAGTATAGGTGAGGGTGATGGCTACACCTTC. Its protein is CASSIGEGDGYTF.

The chain joins TRBV19 to TRBJ2-1; 11 bases map to TRBD2. Germline CDR1 and CDR2: LNHDA and SQIVND (reference sequence). CDR3 length: 14 amino acids. V trimming: 8 bases; J trimming: 6 bases; junction bases outside the gene matches: 6. CDR3 in DNA: TGTGCCAGTGAAATTAGCGGGAGGGGCAATGAGCAGTTCTTC. This gives the protein CASEISGRGNEQFF. The full variable domain, completed using reference TRBV19 and TRBJ2-1, is DGGITQSPKYLFRKEGQNVTLSCEQNLNHDAMYWYRQDPGQGLRLIYYSQIVNDFQKGDIAEGYSVSREKKESFPLTVTSAQKNPTAFYLCASEISGRGNEQFFGPGTRLTVL.

The CDR3 loop is CASSPGRSEQFF. CDR3 nucleotide sequence: TGTGCCAGCAGTCCAGGGAGGTCTGAGCAGTTCTTC. The V and J genes are TRBV12-3 or TRBV12-4 and TRBJ2-1, with D possibly matching TRBD2 (6 bases). This CDR3 contains 12 residues. V lost 5 bases and J 9 bases, leaving 11 bases between the germline ends.

This clone was observed once. V and J are TRBV13 and TRBJ1-2; 7 bases match TRBD1. The CDR3 is 15 amino acids. Germline lookup yields CDR1 PRHDT and CDR2 FYEKMQ (reference sequence). The junction had 11 bases not matched to a gene; V was cut back by 5 bases and J by 5 bases. The CDR3 is CASSQGQVVGYGYTF. CDR3 in DNA: TGTGCCAGCAGCCAAGGACAGGTAGTCGGGTATGGCTACACCTTC.

V gene TRBV7-2 combines with J gene TRBJ1-1; TRBD1 might be the D (5 bases). Germline V gene lookup returns CDR1 SGHTA and CDR2 FQGNSA. V dropped 3 bases and J dropped 3 bases, with 8 bases sitting between them. The CDR3 loop spans 13 amino acids. The CDR3 protein is CASSFKGDTEAFF. The CDR3 coding sequence is TGTGCCAGCAGCTTTAAAGGGGACACTGAAGCTTTCTTT.

The chain links TRBV11-3 to TRBJ2-1, with 11 positions matching TRBD2. J gave up 0 bases and V 3 bases, and 7 bases lay outside the gene matches. In germline, CDR1 is SGHNT, CDR2 YENEEA. The CDR3 covers 18 residues. CDR3 residues: CASSFLAGGLNSYNEQFF. CDR3 DNA sequence: TGTGCCAGCAGCTTTCTAGCGGGAGGACTAAACTCCTACAATGAGCAGTTCTTC.

The CDR3, as DNA: TGTGCCAGCAGCTCGGAACAGGCGGGGGCTAACTATGGCTACACCTTC. Translating gives CASSSEQAGANYGYTF. V gene TRBV7-9 combines with J gene TRBJ1-2; D is perhaps TRBD1 (5 bases). Looked up from germline, CDR1 is SEHNR and CDR2 is FQNEAQ (reference sequence). The CDR3 runs to 16 residues. Trimming removed 4 bases at V and 0 bases at J, with 15 bases between.